Listed below are T cell receptor beta chains from one sample, sequenced in a study of T cell changes during pregnancy in multiple sclerosis. Produced via immunoSEQ multiplex PCR; TCRdb's table is partial and in-frame only. The profile shows roughly 39,000 clones, 90% of them singletons. This material consisted of CD4+ T cells from peripheral blood mononuclear cells, taken in the first trimester of pregnancy. These receptors all stem from a female donor in good health, enrolled as a control in a pregnancy study. Each CDR3 is given with its conserved first and last residue. D genes are given only for firm matches. Not every row has a clone size; where given, it reads once, few, many or a size class.

TRBJ2-7,TRBV7-2,.,.,TGTGCCAGCAGCCCCGAGACAGCCTCCTACGAGCAGTACTTC,CASSPETASYEQYF
TRBJ2-7,TRBV15,.,.,TGTGCCACCAGCAGAGATAAACGGGGCTACGAGCAGTACTTC,CATSRDKRGYEQYF
TRBJ1-6,TRBV9,.,.,TGTGCCAGCAGCTCCCATTGGGGGCTCGATAATTCACCCCTCCACTTT,CASSSHWGLDNSPLHF
TRBJ1-3,TRBV7-2,.,.,TGTGCCAGCAGCTTACAAATGGTGGGGGCTGATGGAAACACCATATATTTT,CASSLQMVGADGNTIYF
TRBJ1-2,TRBV6-5,.,.,TGTGCCAGCAGTTACGGGGGGAAGACCTATGGCTACACCTTC,CASSYGGKTYGYTF
TRBJ2-5,TRBV4-1,.,.,TGCGCCAGCAGCCAAGGGGAGCGCCAAGAGACCCAGTACTTC,CASSQGERQETQYF
TRBJ2-7,TRBV9,.,.,TGTGCCAGCAGCTCCCGGTTGGGGAGCTCCTACGAGCAGTACTTC,CASSSRLGSSYEQYF
TRBJ1-2,TRBV5-1,.,TRBD1,TGCGCCAGCAGCTCCCCGACAGGGAGGAATGGCTACACCTTC,CASSSPTGRNGYTF
TRBJ1-2,TRBV5-6,few,.,TGTGCCAGCAGCTTCCGACAGTCCTATGGCTACACCTTC,CASSFRQSYGYTF
TRBJ2-3,TRBV28,.,TRBD2,TGTGCCAGCAGAACGGCCGGGGGGGGCACAGATACGCAGTATTTT,CASRTAGGGTDTQYF
TRBJ2-1,TRBV6-5,.,.,TGTGCCAGCAGGGATCTAGGGGCCTACAATGAGCAGTTCTTC,CASRDLGAYNEQFF
TRBJ2-7,TRBV18,.,.,TGTGCCAGCTCACCTGGGGGCCGCGAGCAGTACTTC,CASSPGGREQYF
TRBJ2-3,TRBV7-2,.,.,TGTGCCACTAAAACGACAGGTCGGGATACGCAGTATTTT,CATKTTGRDTQYF
TRBJ2-1,TRBV6-5,.,TRBD2,TGTGCCAGCAGTTATTATGGGACTAGCGGGGTGAATGAGCAGTTCTTC,CASSYYGTSGVNEQFF
TRBJ2-5,TRBV29-1,few,.,TGCAGCGTTAGACAGGTTCGAGAGACCCAGTACTTC,CSVRQVRETQYF
TRBJ2-3,TRBV5-4,.,TRBD2,TGTGCCAGCAGCTTGGTTGGGGGGGGTACGACAGATACGCAGTATTTT,CASSLVGGGTTDTQYF
TRBJ2-1,TRBV4-1,.,.,TGCGCCAGCAGCCCCGTGGGAGCGGGCATAAACAATGAGCAGTTCTTC,CASSPVGAGINNEQFF
TRBJ1-2,TRBV9,.,TRBD1,TGTGCCAGCAGCGCCACACAGGGGCAGGCTAACTATGGCTACACCTTC,CASSATQGQANYGYTF
TRBJ2-1,TRBV9,once,.,TGTGCCAGCAGCGTACTGCCGAGCTCCTACAATGAGCAGTTCTTC,CASSVLPSSYNEQFF
TRBJ1-6,TRBV19,.,.,TGTGCCAGTAGTATGGCGAGAAGCGCGAATAATTCACCCCTCCACTTT,CASSMARSANNSPLHF
TRBJ1-2,TRBV2,.,.,TGTGCCAGCAGTGTTCAGGTTAACTATGGCTACACCTTC,CASSVQVNYGYTF
TRBJ2-1,TRBV11-2,once,TRBD2,TGTGCCAGCACCGAAAGCGGGCGGGGGGGTTACAATGAGCAGTTCTTC,CASTESGRGGYNEQFF
TRBJ1-6,TRBV4-3,.,.,TGCGCCAGCAGCCCCTCGGCGGCCTATAATTCACCCCTCCACTTT,CASSPSAAYNSPLHF
TRBJ2-7,TRBV28,.,.,TGTGCCAGCAGTCCTCCCGGTTCAGGCGCCTACGAGCAGTACTTC,CASSPPGSGAYEQYF
TRBJ1-2,TRBV28,.,TRBD1,TGTGCCAGCAGTCCTCTCGGGACAGGGAGGAATGGCTACACCTTC,CASSPLGTGRNGYTF
TRBJ2-7,TRBV14,.,.,TGTGCCAGCAGCCCCCGGTCAGGGCCCTACGAGCAGTACTTC,CASSPRSGPYEQYF
TRBJ1-1,TRBV27,.,TRBD1,TGTGCCAGCAGTATACAGGGGGTGAACACTGAAGCTTTCTTT,CASSIQGVNTEAFF
TRBJ2-7,TRBV5-6,.,TRBD2,TGTGCCAGCAGTCCGGGACTAGCGGGGGGGGGAGCCTACGAGCAGTACTTC,CASSPGLAGGGAYEQYF
TRBJ1-5,TRBV19,.,TRBD1,TGTGCCAGTAGTACAACAGGGGAACATCAGCCCCAGCATTTT,CASSTTGEHQPQHF
TRBJ1-2,TRBV15,.,.,TGTGCCACCAGTGCCGGTTCTAACTATGGCTACACCTTC,CATSAGSNYGYTF
TRBJ2-3,TRBV7-2,.,TRBD2,TGTGCCAGCAGCCTACTAGCGGGGCTTACAGATACGCAGTATTTT,CASSLLAGLTDTQYF
TRBJ2-5,TRBV6-5,.,TRBD2,TGTGCCAGCAGATACCAGGGACTAGCCGGAGAGACCCAGTACTTC,CASRYQGLAGETQYF
TRBJ1-5,TRBV7-2,.,.,TGTGCCAGCAGCTTCATGGGGGCAAATCAGCCCCAGCATTTT,CASSFMGANQPQHF
TRBJ2-1,TRBV6-6,.,.,TGTGCCAGCAGTTACGGGGGGGCTAAGGGCAATGAGCAGTTCTTC,CASSYGGAKGNEQFF
TRBJ1-1,TRBV5-4,once,TRBD1,TGTGCCAGCAGTTCAGGGGGCGCCGGCACTGAAGCTTTCTTT,CASSSGGAGTEAFF
TRBJ2-7,TRBV9,.,TRBD1,TGTGCCAGCAGCCCCGGACAGGGGGGTGCCTACGAGCAGTACTTC,CASSPGQGGAYEQYF
TRBJ2-1,TRBV6-5,.,.,TGTGCCAGCAGTTACGCGAATGAGCAGTTCTTC,CASSYANEQFF
TRBJ2-3,TRBV7-2,.,.,TGTGCCAGCAGCTTATTAGGGGGGGGGTCTGCAGATACGCAGTATTTT,CASSLLGGGSADTQYF
TRBJ2-3,TRBV18,.,.,TGTGCCAGCTCGTACCGGGGACAAGCCATGCGAGATACGCAGTATTTT,CASSYRGQAMRDTQYF
TRBJ1-3,TRBV4-1,.,.,TGCGCCAGCAGCCAAGCCCAATTTCGTCCGGGGGAGAGCTCTGGAAACACCATATATTTT,CASSQAQFRPGESSGNTIYF
TRBJ2-1,TRBV9,.,TRBD2,TGTGCCAGCAGCGTAACTACTAGCGGGGGGGCATTAAGGAACAATGAGCAGTTCTTC,CASSVTTSGGALRNNEQFF
TRBJ2-1,TRBV2,.,TRBD2,TGTGCCAGCAGTGCCATCGGGACTAGCGGGGGGGACGTACAAGATGAGCAGTTCTTC,CASSAIGTSGGDVQDEQFF
TRBJ1-2,TRBV4-3,once,.,TGCGCCAGCAGCCAAGAATTACAGGGAAACTATGGCTACACCTTC,CASSQELQGNYGYTF
TRBJ2-1,TRBV15,.,.,TGTGCCACCAGCAGAGATACGGCTCAACTAATTCTCTTC,CATSRDTAQLILF
TRBJ2-5,TRBV2,.,TRBD2,TGTGCCAGCAGTATAGGACTAGCGGGCTCCCAAGAGACCCAGTACTTC,CASSIGLAGSQETQYF
TRBJ2-3,TRBV5-4,.,TRBD2,TGTGCCTTGAAGCGGGGGGGGACAGATACGCAGTATTTT,CALKRGGTDTQYF
TRBJ2-5,TRBV28,.,TRBD2,TGTGCCAGCAGCCCGGGACTAGCGGGGGTGCAGACCCAGTACTTC,CASSPGLAGVQTQYF
TRBJ1-1,TRBV28,.,.,TGTGCCAGCAGTTTACTGAGGGGGTACACTGAAGCTTTCTTT,CASSLLRGYTEAFF
TRBJ1-1,TRBV7-9,.,.,TGTGCCAGCAGCTTCGGAGGGGCCACCACTGAAGCTTTCTTT,CASSFGGATTEAFF
TRBJ1-4,TRBV21-1,.,.,TGTGCCAGCAGCAAAGGAGACAGGGTGGGGGAAAAACTGTTTTTT,CASSKGDRVGEKLFF
TRBJ1-4,TRBV5-4,.,TRBD1,TGTGCCAGCAGCCGGGGACAGGGGGCTAATGTTGAAAAACTGTTTTTT,CASSRGQGANVEKLFF
TRBJ1-3,TRBV7-9,.,.,TGTGCCAGCAGCTTAGTAGGGGCAGGTGGAAACACCATATATTTT,CASSLVGAGGNTIYF
TRBJ2-1,TRBV11-2,.,.,TGTGCCAGCAGCTTACGTGGGGCGGGGCGCAATGAGCAGTTCTTC,CASSLRGAGRNEQFF
TRBJ1-1,TRBV29-1,.,.,TGCAGCGTTCGACAGGACGGGAACACTGAAGCTTTCTTT,CSVRQDGNTEAFF
TRBJ2-2,TRBV11-3,once,.,TGTGCCAGCAGCGTAGGCGGTCGGGTCACCGGGGAGCTGTTTTTT,CASSVGGRVTGELFF
TRBJ1-2,TRBV5-1,.,.,TGCGCCAGCAGCTTGGATCCGGGTGCCAACTATGGCTACACCTTC,CASSLDPGANYGYTF
TRBJ2-5,TRBV29-1,.,.,TGCAGCGGCGGGGACGGGCTGACCCAGTACTTC,CSGGDGLTQYF